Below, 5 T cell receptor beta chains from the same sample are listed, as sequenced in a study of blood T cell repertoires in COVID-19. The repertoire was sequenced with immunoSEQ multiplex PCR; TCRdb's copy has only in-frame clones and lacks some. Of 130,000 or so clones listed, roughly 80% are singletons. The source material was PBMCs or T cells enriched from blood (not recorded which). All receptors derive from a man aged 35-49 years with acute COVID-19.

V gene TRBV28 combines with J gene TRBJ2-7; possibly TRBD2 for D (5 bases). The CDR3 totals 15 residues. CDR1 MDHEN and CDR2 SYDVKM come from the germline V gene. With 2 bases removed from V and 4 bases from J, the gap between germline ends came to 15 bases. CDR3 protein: CASSLVSFQRYEQYF. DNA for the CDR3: TGTGCCAGCAGTTTAGTCTCTTTCCAGCGGTACGAGCAGTACTTC.

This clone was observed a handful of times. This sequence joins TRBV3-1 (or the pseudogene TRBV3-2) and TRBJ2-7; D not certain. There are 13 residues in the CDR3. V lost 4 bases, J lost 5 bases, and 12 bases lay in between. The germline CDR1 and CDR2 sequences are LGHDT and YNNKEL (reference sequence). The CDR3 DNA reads TGTGCCAGCAGCCTTTCGGTAACCAACGAGCAGTACTTC. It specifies CASSLSVTNEQYF.

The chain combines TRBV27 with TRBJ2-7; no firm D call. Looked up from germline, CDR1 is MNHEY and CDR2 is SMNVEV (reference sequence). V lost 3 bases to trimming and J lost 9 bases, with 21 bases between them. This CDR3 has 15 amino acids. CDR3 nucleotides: TGTGCCAGCAGTTTGACTCGAGAGAACTTAGGTCGGCAGTACTTC. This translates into CASSLTRENLGRQYF.

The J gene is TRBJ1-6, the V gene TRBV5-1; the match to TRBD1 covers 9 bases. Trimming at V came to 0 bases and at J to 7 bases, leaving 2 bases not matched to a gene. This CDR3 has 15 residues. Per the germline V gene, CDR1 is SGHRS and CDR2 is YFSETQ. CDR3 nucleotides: TGCGCCAGCAGCTTGGACAGGGGGCGGAATTCACCCCTCCACTTT. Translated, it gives CASSLDRGRNSPLHF.

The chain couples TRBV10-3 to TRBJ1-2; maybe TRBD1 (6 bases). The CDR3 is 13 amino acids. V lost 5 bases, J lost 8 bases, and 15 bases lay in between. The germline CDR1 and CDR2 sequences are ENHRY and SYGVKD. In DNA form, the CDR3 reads TGTGCCATCAGTATACAGGGTGCTCACGGCTACACCTTC. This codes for CAISIQGAHGYTF.